A selection of T cell receptor beta chains follows, all from one sample in a study of CD8+CD57+ T cells in acquired aplastic anemia. One entry per CDR3 protein results from TCRdb running MiXCR on the reads. The repertoire holds fewer than 300,000 distinct CDR3 sequences, with 82% as singletons. Sample: sorted CD4+, CD8+, or CD8+CD57+ T cells (not recorded which) from PBMCs. These receptors originate from a human donor with aplastic anemia. Both conserved end residues are part of each CDR3. The order of the fields is CDR3 protein, CDR3 DNA, D gene, V gene, J gene, clone size. D genes are given only for firm matches. The listing skips clone size in some rows; elsewhere it reads once, few, many or a size class.

cdr3_aa: CASSSGGQNSPLHF
cdr3_nt: TGCGCCAGCAGCAGCGGAGGGCAGAATTCACCCCTCCACTTT
d_call: -
v_call: TRBV5-1
j_call: TRBJ1-6
clone_size: few

cdr3_aa: CASSQGTGTTNYGYTF
cdr3_nt: TGCGCCAGCAGCCAAGGGACAGGGACCACTAACTATGGCTACACCTTC
d_call: TRBD1
v_call: TRBV4-3
j_call: TRBJ1-2
clone_size: -

cdr3_aa: CAISEGGPDEKLFF
cdr3_nt: TGTGCCATCAGTGAAGGGGGGCCCGATGAAAAACTGTTTTTT
d_call: -
v_call: TRBV10-3
j_call: TRBJ1-4
clone_size: few

cdr3_aa: CASGDGARHTDYTF
cdr3_nt: TGTGCCAGCGGGGACGGGGCCAGGCACACTGACTACACCTTC
d_call: -
v_call: TRBV2
j_call: TRBJ1-2
clone_size: -

cdr3_aa: CAVRGVAGAQFF
cdr3_nt: TGTGCCGTTCGTGGGGTAGCCGGGGCGCAGTTTTTT
d_call: -
v_call: TRBV7-7
j_call: TRBJ2-2
clone_size: once

cdr3_aa: CASSLAGDYGVNVYTF
cdr3_nt: TGTGCCAGCAGCTTAGCGGGTGACTACGGCGTCAACGTCTACACCTTC
d_call: -
v_call: TRBV7-9
j_call: TRBJ1-2
clone_size: -

cdr3_aa: CASNCISARGRDTQYF
cdr3_nt: TGTGCCAGCAACTGTATTAGCGCAAGAGGCCGAGATACGCAGTATTTT
d_call: -
v_call: TRBV11-3
j_call: TRBJ2-3
clone_size: -

cdr3_aa: CASSLASTAYTEPYF
cdr3_nt: TGTGCCAGTAGCTTAGCTAGCACAGCGTACACTGAACCTTACTTC
d_call: -
v_call: TRBV19
j_call: TRBJ1-1
clone_size: -

cdr3_aa: CASSLTVNAEAGF
cdr3_nt: TGTGCCAGCAGCTTGACAGTTAACGCCGAAGCTGGCTTT
d_call: -
v_call: TRBV7-3
j_call: TRBJ1-1
clone_size: -

cdr3_aa: CASSFEGFTEAFFF
cdr3_nt: TGTGCCAGCAGCTTTGAGGGGTTCACTGAAGCTTTCTTTTTT
d_call: -
v_call: TRBV7-9
j_call: TRBJ2-3
clone_size: few

cdr3_aa: CASSPAGGYDEQVLTF
cdr3_nt: TGTGCCAGCAGCCCCGCGGGAGGGTACGATGAGCAGGTCCTGACTTTC
d_call: TRBD2
v_call: TRBV7-9
j_call: TRBJ2-6
clone_size: -

cdr3_aa: CASSFAGSGGSEDF
cdr3_nt: TGTGCCAGCAGCTTTGCAGGAAGCGGGGGGAGCGAGGATTTT
d_call: TRBD2
v_call: TRBV7-9
j_call: TRBJ2-3
clone_size: -

cdr3_aa: CASGVGGTDRLNF
cdr3_nt: TGTGCCAGCGGGGTCGGGGGCACAGATAGGCTGAATTTT
d_call: -
v_call: TRBV7-9
j_call: TRBJ2-3
clone_size: -

cdr3_aa: CASSLGQGHGYTEAFF
cdr3_nt: TGCGCCAGCAGCTTGGGACAGGGACATGGTTACACTGAAGCTTTCTTT
d_call: TRBD1
v_call: TRBV7-2
j_call: TRBJ1-1
clone_size: -

cdr3_aa: CASGDTSTDTPFF
cdr3_nt: TGTGCCAGCGGCGACACTAGCACGGATACACCTTTCTTT
d_call: -
v_call: TRBV2
j_call: TRBJ1-1
clone_size: -

cdr3_aa: CASSDTDSNSPLHF
cdr3_nt: TGTGCCAGCAGTGACACAGACTCAAATTCACCCCTCCACTTT
d_call: -
v_call: TRBV25-1
j_call: TRBJ1-6
clone_size: once

cdr3_aa: CASSFGRGGETQEF
cdr3_nt: TGTGCCAGCAGCTTTGGCAGAGGCGGGGAGACCCAGGAGTTC
d_call: -
v_call: TRBV7-9
j_call: TRBJ2-5
clone_size: -

cdr3_aa: CASSHGLAGLPEAFF
cdr3_nt: TGCGCCAGCAGCCACGGACTAGCGGGACTACCTGAAGCTTTCTTT
d_call: -
v_call: TRBV7-3
j_call: TRBJ1-1
clone_size: once

cdr3_aa: CASSLTGGYEQYF
cdr3_nt: TGTGCCAGCAGCTTGACAGGGGGCTACGAGCAGTACTTC
d_call: TRBD1
v_call: TRBV7-8
j_call: TRBJ2-7
clone_size: few

cdr3_aa: CASSGGLSTDTQYF
cdr3_nt: TGTGCCAGCAGTGGGGGACTCAGCACAGATACGCAGTATTTT
d_call: -
v_call: TRBV7-2
j_call: TRBJ2-3
clone_size: many

cdr3_aa: CASSIAEQLNQPQHF
cdr3_nt: TGTGCCAGTAGTATAGCGGAGCAGCTAAATCAGCCCCAGCATTTT
d_call: -
v_call: TRBV19
j_call: TRBJ1-5
clone_size: once

cdr3_aa: CASSLGGGPNATQYF
cdr3_nt: TGTGCCAGCAGCTTAGGGGGAGGGCCCAATGCTACGCAGTATTTT
d_call: TRBD2
v_call: TRBV7-8
j_call: TRBJ2-3
clone_size: once

cdr3_aa: CASSEETSTDTQYF
cdr3_nt: TGCGCCAGCAGTGAGGAGACTTCCACAGATACGCAGTATTTT
d_call: -
v_call: TRBV9
j_call: TRBJ2-3
clone_size: few

cdr3_aa: CASSQVLAENYGYTF
cdr3_nt: TGTGCCAGCAGCCAAGTATTGGCAGAGAACTATGGCTACACCTTC
d_call: -
v_call: TRBV7-9
j_call: TRBJ1-2
clone_size: -

cdr3_aa: CASSAWNARNQPQHF
cdr3_nt: TGTGCCAGCAGCGCATGGAACGCCCGAAATCAGCCCCAGCATTTT
d_call: -
v_call: TRBV5-5
j_call: TRBJ1-5
clone_size: -

cdr3_aa: CASSLERDGPVLGYTF
cdr3_nt: TGTGCCAGCAGCTTGGAGAGGGACGGGCCAGTACTTGGCTACACCTTC
d_call: -
v_call: TRBV7-3
j_call: TRBJ1-2
clone_size: -

cdr3_aa: CASSVGGRAVDTQYF
cdr3_nt: TGTGCCAGCAGCGTAGGGGGCAGAGCGGTAGATACGCAGTATTTT
d_call: TRBD1
v_call: TRBV5-8
j_call: TRBJ2-3
clone_size: -

cdr3_aa: CASGDGGTDTRNIGAGF
cdr3_nt: TGTGCCAGCGGGGACGGGGGCACAGATACGCGGAACATTGGAGCTGGCTTT
d_call: -
v_call: TRBV2
j_call: TRBJ1-1
clone_size: -

cdr3_aa: CSAWDSTYEQYF
cdr3_nt: TGCAGTGCCTGGGACAGTACCTACGAGCAGTACTTC
d_call: TRBD1
v_call: TRBV20-1
j_call: TRBJ2-7
clone_size: -

cdr3_aa: CGSTLGDSSYNEQFF
cdr3_nt: TGTGGTAGTACTCTAGGGGATAGCTCCTACAATGAGCAGTTCTTC
d_call: -
v_call: TRBV19
j_call: TRBJ2-1
clone_size: -

cdr3_aa: CSVFGDYEQYF
cdr3_nt: TGCAGCGTTTTCGGGGACTACGAGCAGTACTTC
d_call: -
v_call: TRBV29-1
j_call: TRBJ2-7
clone_size: -

cdr3_aa: CASSLGGGPESHLYF
cdr3_nt: TGTGCCAGCAGCTTAGGCGGAGGACCCGAATCCCACCTCTACTTT
d_call: -
v_call: TRBV7-8
j_call: TRBJ1-6
clone_size: -

cdr3_aa: CASSGADRQGGNSF
cdr3_nt: TGTGCCAGCAGCGGGGCGGACCGACAGGGTGGAAACTCTTTT
d_call: TRBD1
v_call: TRBV7-8
j_call: TRBJ2-3
clone_size: once

cdr3_aa: CASSVGVSRNTQHF
cdr3_nt: TGTGCCAGCAGCGTAGGGGTCTCGAGAAATACGCAGCACTTC
d_call: -
v_call: TRBV9
j_call: TRBJ2-5
clone_size: -

cdr3_aa: CASSFHPDGTALCSAGTQYF
cdr3_nt: TGTGCCAGCAGCTTTCATCCAGACGGGACAGCCCTTTGCTCGGCCGGGACCCAGTACTTC
d_call: TRBD1
v_call: TRBV11-2
j_call: TRBJ2-5
clone_size: -

cdr3_aa: CATSIGRDQDTQYF
cdr3_nt: TGTGCCACCAGCATAGGCAGAGATCAAGATACCCAGTATTTC
d_call: -
v_call: TRBV15
j_call: TRBJ2-3
clone_size: -

cdr3_aa: CATSDKTSGVQETQYF
cdr3_nt: TGTGCCACCAGTGACAAGACTAGCGGGGTCCAAGAGACCCAGTACTTC
d_call: TRBD2
v_call: TRBV24-1
j_call: TRBJ2-5
clone_size: -

cdr3_aa: CASSRVGEPDTQYF
cdr3_nt: TGTGCCAGCAGTAGAGTGGGCGAGCCAGACACCCAGTACTTC
d_call: -
v_call: TRBV2
j_call: TRBJ2-5
clone_size: -

cdr3_aa: CASSWAQGTNYGYTF
cdr3_nt: TGTGCCAGCAGCTGGGCCCAGGGCACAAACTATGGCTACACCTTC
d_call: -
v_call: TRBV2
j_call: TRBJ1-2
clone_size: -

cdr3_aa: CASSERTGPKPQHF
cdr3_nt: TGTGCCAGCAGTGAAAGAACAGGGCCTAAGCCCCAGCATTTT
d_call: -
v_call: TRBV2
j_call: TRBJ1-5
clone_size: -

cdr3_aa: CASSDPGLANYGYTF
cdr3_nt: TGTGCCAGCAGTGATCCGGGGCTCGCTAACTATGGCTACACCTTC
d_call: -
v_call: TRBV25-1
j_call: TRBJ1-2
clone_size: -

cdr3_aa: CASREEGIPVQYF
cdr3_nt: TGTGCCAGCAGAGAAGAGGGGATCCCTGTGCAGTACTTC
d_call: -
v_call: TRBV7-3
j_call: TRBJ2-7
clone_size: -

cdr3_aa: CASSFAGGRAAHSF
cdr3_nt: TGTGCCAGCAGCTTTGCTGGAGGCCGGGCAGCCCATTCCTTT
d_call: -
v_call: TRBV7-8
j_call: TRBJ2-3
clone_size: -

cdr3_aa: CASSQDGNSGANVLTF
cdr3_nt: TGCGCCAGCAGCCAAGATGGGAACTCTGGGGCCAACGTCCTGACTTTC
d_call: -
v_call: TRBV7-2
j_call: TRBJ2-6
clone_size: -

cdr3_aa: CASSLAGTPDTEAF
cdr3_nt: TGTGCCAGCAGCTTAGCGGGGACTCCCGATACGGAAGCTTTT
d_call: -
v_call: TRBV7-9
j_call: TRBJ2-3
clone_size: -

cdr3_aa: CASSSGVTGGKLFF
cdr3_nt: TGTGCCAGCAGCTCCGGGGTTACGGGCGGAAAGTTGTTCTTT
d_call: -
v_call: TRBV7-8
j_call: TRBJ2-3
clone_size: -

cdr3_aa: CASSLDHRGNTEAFF
cdr3_nt: TGTGCCAGCAGCTTAGATCACAGAGGGAACACTGAAGCTTTCTTT
d_call: -
v_call: TRBV11-3
j_call: TRBJ1-1
clone_size: -

cdr3_aa: CASSFRGGPYTQYF
cdr3_nt: TGTGCCAGCAGTTTTAGGGGAGGTCCCTATACGCAGTATTTT
d_call: -
v_call: TRBV2
j_call: TRBJ2-3
clone_size: -

cdr3_aa: CATSDPPTSGGEETQYF
cdr3_nt: TGTGCCACCAGTGATCCCCCGACTAGCGGGGGAGAAGAGACCCAGTACTTC
d_call: TRBD2
v_call: TRBV24-1
j_call: TRBJ2-5
clone_size: few

cdr3_aa: CASSFHPDAQYF
cdr3_nt: TGTGCCAGCAGCTTTCATCCAGACGCGCAGTATTTT
d_call: -
v_call: TRBV11-3
j_call: TRBJ2-3
clone_size: -

cdr3_aa: CATSIARGPETQYF
cdr3_nt: TGTGCCACCAGCATAGCGAGAGGTCCCGAGACCCAGTATTTC
d_call: -
v_call: TRBV7-8
j_call: TRBJ2-5
clone_size: few

cdr3_aa: CSVRTGTGLVYGYTF
cdr3_nt: TGCAGCGTGAGGACAGGGACGGGGCTCGTATATGGCTACACCTTC
d_call: TRBD1
v_call: TRBV29-1
j_call: TRBJ1-2
clone_size: -

cdr3_aa: CASSVRAGTYNEQFF
cdr3_nt: TGTGCCAGTAGTGTCAGGGCAGGGACCTACAATGAGCAGTTCTTC
d_call: -
v_call: TRBV6-5
j_call: TRBJ2-1
clone_size: -

cdr3_aa: CASSLERGPDRDEQFF
cdr3_nt: TGTGCCAGCAGCTTAGAAAGAGGTCCGGATAGGGATGAGCAGTTCTTC
d_call: -
v_call: TRBV7-2
j_call: TRBJ2-1
clone_size: -

cdr3_aa: CASGDGGTDTQYFTQYF
cdr3_nt: -
d_call: -
v_call: TRBV2
j_call: TRBJ2-3
clone_size: -